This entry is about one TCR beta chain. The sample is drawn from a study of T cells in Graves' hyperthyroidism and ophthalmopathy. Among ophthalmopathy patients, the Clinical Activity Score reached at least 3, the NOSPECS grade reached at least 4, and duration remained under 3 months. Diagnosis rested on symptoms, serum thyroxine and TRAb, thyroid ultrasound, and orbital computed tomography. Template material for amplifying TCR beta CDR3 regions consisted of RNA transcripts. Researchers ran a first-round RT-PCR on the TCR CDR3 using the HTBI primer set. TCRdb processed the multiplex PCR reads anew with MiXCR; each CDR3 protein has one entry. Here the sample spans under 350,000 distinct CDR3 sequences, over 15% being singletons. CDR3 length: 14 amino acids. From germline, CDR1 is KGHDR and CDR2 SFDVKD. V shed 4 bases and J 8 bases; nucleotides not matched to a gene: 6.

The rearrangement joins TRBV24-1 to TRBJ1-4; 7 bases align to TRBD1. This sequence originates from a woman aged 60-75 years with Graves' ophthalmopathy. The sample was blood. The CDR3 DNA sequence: TGTGCCACCAGTGAAGGGACAGACCTCGAAAAACTGTTTTTT. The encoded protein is CATSEGTDLEKLFF.